This T cell receptor beta chain was captured by sequencing in a study of CD8+CD57+ T cells in acquired aplastic anemia. In the study overall: Sorted CD4+ plus CD8+ cells gave DNA averaging about 3.2 ug.

The V end was cut by 3 bases, the J end by 8 bases, with 20 bases between. CDR1 and CDR2 from the germline V gene are DFQATT and SNEGSKA (reference sequence). There are 15 residues in the CDR3. TCR beta VDJ combinations and CDR3 sequences were profiled from genomic DNA. From the reads, TCRdb called clonotypes with MiXCR, one entry per CDR3 protein. The sample records 200,000 or so distinct CDR3 sequences, 65% being singletons. To note about this clonotype: Its specificity is unknown.

Patients picked for sequencing had shown CD8+CD57+ cell expansion detected by flow cytometry. Acquired aplastic anemia of severe grade affected all patients. Therapy had not been given to patients before blood sampling. Study results and limitations: The number of CD8+ CDR3 sequences shared by patients and controls was approximately 30.

What was sequenced was sorted CD4+, CD8+, or CD8+CD57+ T cells (not recorded which) from PBMCs. The chain is built from TRBV20-1 and TRBJ2-1, with D possibly being TRBD2 (5 bases). This TCR was sampled from a human donor with aplastic anemia. Written as DNA, the CDR3 is TGCAGTGCTAGCTCTAGGCAGCGGAGTGAGGATGAGCAGTTCTTC. Its translation is CSASSRQRSEDEQFF.